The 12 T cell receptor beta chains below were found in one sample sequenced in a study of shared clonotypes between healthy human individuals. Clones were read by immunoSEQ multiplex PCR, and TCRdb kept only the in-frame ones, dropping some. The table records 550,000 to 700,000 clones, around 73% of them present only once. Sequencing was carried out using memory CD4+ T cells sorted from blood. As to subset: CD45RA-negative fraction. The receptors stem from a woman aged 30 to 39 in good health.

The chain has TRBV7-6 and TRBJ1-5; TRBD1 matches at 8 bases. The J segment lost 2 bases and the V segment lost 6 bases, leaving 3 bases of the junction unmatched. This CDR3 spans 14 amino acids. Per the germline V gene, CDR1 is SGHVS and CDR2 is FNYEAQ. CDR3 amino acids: CASSQQGGNQPQHF. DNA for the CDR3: TGTGCCAGCAGTCAACAGGGGGGCAATCAGCCCCAGCATTTT.

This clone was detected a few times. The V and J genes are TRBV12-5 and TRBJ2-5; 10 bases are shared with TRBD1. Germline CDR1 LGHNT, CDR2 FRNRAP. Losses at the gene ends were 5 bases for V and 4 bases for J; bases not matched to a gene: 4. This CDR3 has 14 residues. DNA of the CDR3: TGTGCTAGTGGTACGGGACAGGGGATAGAGACCCAGTACTTC. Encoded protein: CASGTGQGIETQYF. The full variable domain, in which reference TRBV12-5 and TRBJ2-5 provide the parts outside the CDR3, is DARVTQTPRHKVTEMGQEVTMRCQPILGHNTVFWYRQTMMQGLELLAYFRNRAPLDDSGMPKDRFSAEMPDATLATLKIQPSEPRDSAVYFCASGTGQGIETQYFGPGTRLLVL.

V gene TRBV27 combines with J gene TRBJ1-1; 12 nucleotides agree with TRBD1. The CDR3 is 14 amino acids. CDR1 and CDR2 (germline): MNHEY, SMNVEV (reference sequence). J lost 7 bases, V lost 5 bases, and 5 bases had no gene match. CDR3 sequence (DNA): TGTGCCAGCAGTAGGGACAGGGGGCCGAATGAAGCTTTCTTT. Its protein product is CASSRDRGPNEAFF.

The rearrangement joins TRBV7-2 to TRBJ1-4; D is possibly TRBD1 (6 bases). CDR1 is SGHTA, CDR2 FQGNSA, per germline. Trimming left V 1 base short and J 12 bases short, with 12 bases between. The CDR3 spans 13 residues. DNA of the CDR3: TGTGCCAGCAGCTTAGGAACAGGGCGGCAACTGTTTTTT. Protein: CASSLGTGRQLFF.

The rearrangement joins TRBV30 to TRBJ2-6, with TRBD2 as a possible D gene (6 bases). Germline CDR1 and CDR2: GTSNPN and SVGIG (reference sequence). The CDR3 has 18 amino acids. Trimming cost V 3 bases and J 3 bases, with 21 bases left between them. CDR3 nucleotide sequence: TGTGCCTGGAGAATAGAACCGGGACTCCTCTTTGGGGCCAACGTCCTGACTTTC. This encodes CAWRIEPGLLFGANVLTF.

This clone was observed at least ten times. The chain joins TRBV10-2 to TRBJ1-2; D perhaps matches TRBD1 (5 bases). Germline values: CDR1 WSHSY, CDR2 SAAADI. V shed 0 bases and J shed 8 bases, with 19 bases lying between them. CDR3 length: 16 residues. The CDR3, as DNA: TGCGCCAGCAGTGAGTCGACGGGACTCAGGGCCCGAGGCTACACCTTC. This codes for CASSESTGLRARGYTF.

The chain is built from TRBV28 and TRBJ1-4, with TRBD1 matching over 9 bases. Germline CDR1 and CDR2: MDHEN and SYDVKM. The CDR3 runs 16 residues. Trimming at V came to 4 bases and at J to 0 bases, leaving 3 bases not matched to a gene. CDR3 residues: CASSSGQGTTNEKLFF. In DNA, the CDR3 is TGTGCCAGCAGTTCTGGACAGGGGACAACTAATGAAAAACTGTTTTTT.

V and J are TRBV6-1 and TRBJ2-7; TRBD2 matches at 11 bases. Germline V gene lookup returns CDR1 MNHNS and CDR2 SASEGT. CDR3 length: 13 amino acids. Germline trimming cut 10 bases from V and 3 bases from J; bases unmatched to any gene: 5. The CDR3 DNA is TGTGCCATCGCCACTAGCGGGAGCTACGAGCAGTACTTC. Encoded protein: CAIATSGSYEQYF.

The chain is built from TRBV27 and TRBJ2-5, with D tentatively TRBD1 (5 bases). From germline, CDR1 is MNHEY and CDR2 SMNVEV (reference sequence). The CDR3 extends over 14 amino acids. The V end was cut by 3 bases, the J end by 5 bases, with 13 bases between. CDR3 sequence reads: CASSFAGSVETQYF. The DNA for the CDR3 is TGTGCCAGCAGTTTTGCAGGGTCCGTTGAGACCCAGTACTTC.

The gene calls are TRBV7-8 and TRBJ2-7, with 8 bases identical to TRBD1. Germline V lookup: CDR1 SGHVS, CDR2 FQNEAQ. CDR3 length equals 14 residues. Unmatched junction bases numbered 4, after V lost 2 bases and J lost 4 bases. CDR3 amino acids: CASSLNYRGYEQYF. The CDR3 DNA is TGTGCCAGCAGCTTAAATTACAGGGGGTACGAGCAGTACTTC. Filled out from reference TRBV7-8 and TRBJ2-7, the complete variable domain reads GAGVSQSPRYKVAKRGQDVALRCDPISGHVSLFWYQQALGQGPEFLTYFQNEAQLDKSGLPSDRFFAERPEGSVSTLKIQRTQQEDSAVYLCASSLNYRGYEQYFGPGTRLTVT.

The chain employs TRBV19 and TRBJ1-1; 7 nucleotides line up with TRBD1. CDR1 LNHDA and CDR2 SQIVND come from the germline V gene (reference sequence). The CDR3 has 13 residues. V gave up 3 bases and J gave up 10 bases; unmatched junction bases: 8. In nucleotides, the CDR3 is TGTGCCAGTAGTATCCAAACAGGGGCAGGAGCTTTCTTT. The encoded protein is CASSIQTGAGAFF.

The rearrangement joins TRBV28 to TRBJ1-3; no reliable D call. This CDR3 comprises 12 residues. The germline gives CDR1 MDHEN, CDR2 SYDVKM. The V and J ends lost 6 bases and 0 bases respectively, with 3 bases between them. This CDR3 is CASRTSGNTIYF. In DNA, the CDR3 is TGTGCCAGCAGAACCTCTGGAAACACCATATATTTT. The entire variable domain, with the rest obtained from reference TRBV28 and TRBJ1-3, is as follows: DVKVTQSSRYLVKRTGEKVFLECVQDMDHENMFWYRQDPGLGLRLIYFSYDVKMKEKGDIPEGYSVSREKKERFSLILESASTNQTSMYLCASRTSGNTIYFGEGSWLTVV.